This T cell receptor (beta chain) was sequenced during a study of cytomegalovirus exposure and HLA in healthy donors (dated by TCRdb to about 2017). In terms of the full investigation: According to an earlier analysis of 587 of the donors, about 190 million T cells yielded 117 million unique TCR beta sequences and approximately 280 Gb of sequence data. To predict cytomegalovirus infection status, the study combined high-throughput TCR immunosequencing, statistical association of individual TCRs with disease status, and machine learning. The study aimed to test whether cataloging public T cell receptors could reveal signatures of past pathogen exposure. Rather than using new phenotypic data, the later analysis identified candidate immune exposures from TCR beta sequences and from how often those sequences occurred across donors. About five DR-DQ haplotypes were treated as single units for association and clustering because of strong linkage in the cohort. The study used immunosequencing to profile the T cell repertoires of hundreds of subjects and linked those repertoires to cytomegalovirus serostatus. The number of typed donors differed by locus: about 629-640 for A, B, C, DRB1 and DQB1; 522 for DQA1; around 610 for DPA1; and 400 to 480 for DPB1. HLA typing covered class I and class II loci at four-digit resolution. Besides the first cohort of approximately 670 subjects, a separate validation cohort made up of 90 to 150 different subjects was used. Of the roughly 410 genotyped donors, 75% to 85% were placed in the genetic ancestry cluster associated with self-reported Caucasian donors. In a later genetic analysis, genome-wide SNP genotypes for about 55% of the roughly 700 donors were used, and that subset was treated as a discovery cohort. An early release that covered about 600 HLA-typed donors contained 250 to 350 gigabases of sequencing data and roughly 84 million unique TCR sequences. Alongside the repertoire data, information on donor age, sex, ethnicity and CMV serostatus was compiled. In a later analysis, previously published TCR beta repertoires from hundreds of donors were re-analyzed and high-resolution HLA genotyping was added so that TCR occurrence patterns could be studied. Every repertoire in the discovery cohort had been generated on one and the same sequencing platform. In an earlier analysis of roughly 580 of the donors, high-throughput TCR beta sequencing was used to judge whether each TCR beta V gene segment behaved as functional or pseudogenic. Among about 360 genotyped donors of the cohort, an average of approximately 230,000 unique TCR beta nucleotide sequences were sequenced per donor, about a sixth of them non-productive. Paper-wide results and their limitations: The authors suggested that the approach could potentially be generalized to other disease states and immunological phenotypes. Roughly 17 rarely observed V segments, including chromosome 9 orphons, were excluded from the earlier analysis of a few hundred of the donors because counts were too low. V-gene and J-gene trimming of TCR beta chains was associated with a missense DCLRE1C variant in a later genetic analysis, and the association was replicated in an independent cohort. According to a later analysis, most CMV-associated TCR beta chains appeared to be HLA-restricted, and the HLA associations seemed to be driven largely by CMV exposure. An earlier analysis of some 590 of the donors showed that most TCR beta V segments appeared in productive rearrangements either about 87% or about 30% of the time, which broadly matched IMGT annotations. A cluster of highly shared sequence variants was judged likely to be a technical artifact of the sequencing pipeline. The classifier was reported to diagnose cytomegalovirus status with high specificity and sensitivity in both the original cohort and the validation cohort. A further reported finding was that TCR beta sequences accurately predicted the HLA-A and HLA-B alleles for most subjects in the first cohort. In a later analysis, several top co-occurrence clusters were reported to appear linked to parvovirus B19, influenza, CMV and Epstein-Barr virus. According to a later analysis, TCR association rates differed among HLA loci, with DRB1 alleles showing the most associated TCRs and HLA-C alleles showing the fewest. The study listed 164 TCR beta chains as associated with cytomegalovirus. Linkage disequilibrium might explain the correlated functional status among segregating V segments, but an unknown experimental factor could not be excluded. Some IMGT-functional V segments, including TRBV6-2 and TRBV6-3, could not be told apart with the 87-base-pair reads, so those segments were excluded. In a later genetic analysis, fewer N-insertions in productive TCRs were reported among donors in an Asian-associated ancestry cluster than the approximately 710-donor mean. Specific HLA alleles were associated with roughly 16,000 TCR beta sequences at a false discovery rate of 0.05 in a later analysis. CMV serostatus was the only immune exposure information available for the cohort. While some public TCRs were present in many individuals, most TCR sequences turned up only very rarely across donors. HLA typing was unavailable for some donors at each locus, so association tests used only the typed subset. In a later analysis, HLA-associated TCR beta chains were found to be more clonally expanded and to have lower generation probabilities than equally common non-associated chains. Presence/absence analyses assumed roughly uniform sequencing depth across donors, an assumption that may not hold. The cohort was sequenced for TCR beta chains only, and without alpha or paired-chain data the features that could be detected were limited. In vitro tests confirmed that three of the cytomegalovirus-associated TCR beta chains recognize cytomegalovirus antigens. When HLA alleles, especially DR and DQ, strongly co-occurred, TCR associations were difficult to assign to individual alleles.

The library was prepared using the immunoSEQ multiplex PCR assay. For the multiplex PCR, a mixture combining 60 forward primers for TCR Vbeta segments and 13 reverse primers for TCR Jbeta segments was used. The CDR3 region of rearranged TCR beta genes was amplified from genomic DNA by a multiplex PCR assay. On the Illumina HiSeq System, the amplified TCR beta libraries were sequenced as 87-base-pair reads. The published analysis was carried out like this. A later analysis tallied about 77 million unique TCR beta chains across the 610 or so repertoires, and about 12 million of those chains were shared by two or more donors. A nearest-neighbor algorithm error-corrected the raw reads and collapsed the reads into unique sequences, merging closely related sequences to remove PCR and sequencing errors. CDR3 sequences were aligned to IMGT reference sequences to assign V, D and J gene segments. For a sequence to be retained, a match of at least six nucleotides to both a V gene segment and a J gene segment was required. A rearrangement counted as productive if the CDR3 had no stop codons and remained in frame with V and J, and every other rearrangement counted as non-productive. Following IMGT convention, CDR3 was defined as the stretch from the second conserved V-encoded cysteine up to the conserved J-encoded phenylalanine. The earlier analysis of about 560 of the donors excluded any sequence lacking an unambiguous match to a single V gene segment. In an earlier analysis of approximately 550 of the donors, V segments were called functional above 56.7% productive rearrangements and were called segregating when the between-donor standard deviation exceeded 5%. To diagnose cytomegalovirus status from the catalog of TCR beta chain sequences, a statistical classification framework was built. In a later analysis, TCR nucleotide sequences were compared against IMGT/GENE-DB human TR gene sequences so that V and J genes could be assigned. In a later analysis, CDR3 sequences and most-parsimonious VDJ recombination scenarios were assigned using the TCRdist pipeline. In a later analysis, every TCR beta chain was defined by the combination of its CDR3 amino acid sequence and its V-gene family, and reads without a unique V-gene family were dropped. To address suspected cross-contamination and a sequencing artifact, a later analysis removed 592 highly shared, low-generation-probability nucleotide sequences. In a later analysis, a clonal expansion index was calculated for each public chain from normalized within-repertoire ranks of inferred template counts. Generation probabilities in a later analysis came from a VDJ recombination model fitted to out-of-frame rearrangements, and those results were checked against IGoR. In a later analysis, TCR-TCR, TCR-HLA and TCR-CMV co-occurrence was scored with hypergeometric tests, and a repertoire-size bias correction was applied to TCR pairs. In a later analysis, false discovery rates were estimated by permuting HLA or CMV assignments 20 times. In a later analysis, co-occurring TCRs were grouped using DBSCAN, and TCRdist sequence similarity was added for clustering within HLA-allele-positive subsets. Co-occurrence clustering excluded repertoires with fewer than 30,000 or more than 120,000 public chains, plus five with anomalous nucleotide sharing. TCRdb mirrors the immuneACCESS table, restricted to in-frame sequences. Some clones are absent from its copies; in checked studies, under half trace to an unresolved V gene, and the reason for the others is unknown. V and J calls and clone size come straight from that table; D and trimming were deduced from the DNA. The sample table contains approximately 92,000 clones; only one count was recorded for around 81% of them. The ten largest clones take up approximately 4.2% of the sample.

Unmatched junction bases come to 6, with V trimmed by 6 bases and J by 4 bases. The germline V gene encodes CDR1 LGHNT and CDR2 FRNRAP. From cysteine to phenylalanine, the CDR3 is 15 amino acids long. Only CDR3 DNA is held: 45 bases, read in frame from base 1. The cohort consisted of some 730 healthy bone marrow donors. Cohort members were all nominally healthy when sampled, although unrecorded immune exposures were likely present. The donor tested CMV seropositive, placing the donor among the 289 seropositive members of the cohort. Each donor provided a peripheral blood sample, and peripheral blood mononuclear cells were used for TCR beta sequencing. Genomic DNA extraction from the blood cell samples was performed with the Qiagen DNeasy Blood Extraction Kit. A note on this clone: The antigen it recognizes is unknown. No much larger clonotype is one base removed from it; base qualities were not supplied.

Here the chain combines TRBV12-5 and TRBJ1-5; TRBD1 matches 10 bases in the middle. The specimen sequenced was PBMCs. This TCR was recovered from a woman in her 70s in good health and CMV-seropositive. The CDR3 protein is CASGGGQGMNQPQHF. The DNA sequence reads TGTGCTAGTGGGGGGGGACAGGGGATGAATCAGCCCCAGCATTTT. Beyond the CDR3, the reference TRBV12-5 and TRBJ1-5 genes provide the residues; the full variable domain reads: DARVTQTPRHKVTEMGQEVTMRCQPILGHNTVFWYRQTMMQGLELLAYFRNRAPLDDSGMPKDRFSAEMPDATLATLKIQPSEPRDSAVYFCASGGGQGMNQPQHFGDGTRLSIL.